This T cell receptor (beta chain) comes out of a study of shared clonotypes between healthy human individuals. In the study overall: Those who served as donors were a couple of women and three men between the ages of 18 and 49. Plates per donor: three CD4 naive, three CD4 memory, two CD8 naive, one CD8 memory.

Germline CDR1 is SGHTA and CDR2 is FQGNSA. Trimming removed 5 bases from V and 1 base from J; junction bases left unmatched: 7. CDR3 size: 16 residues. Details on this clone: Its antigen is still unknown.

Replicate PCRs run on sorted subsets employed 200 ng DNA, approximately 30,000 T cell genomes. Method: immunoSEQ multiplex PCR; TCRdb's copy keeps in-frame clones and lacks some. The table has some 2 million clones, approximately 94% seen once. Overall study results and limits: With a few donors compared, around 5% of naive CD4 clonotypes were shared.

Naive CD8 cells lacked CD45RO, underwent positive selection for CCR7 and left out terminally differentiated effector memory CD45RA+ cells. Sequenced material: naive CD8+ T cells sorted from blood. The TCR originated in a man aged 18 to 35 in good health. The chain has TRBV7-2 and TRBJ2-5; TRBD2 matches at 10 bases. The DNA for the CDR3 is TGTGCCAGCAGCCCCTGGACTAGCGGACCCCAAGAGACCCAGTACTTC. Its translation: CASSPWTSGPQETQYF.